Listed below are T cell receptor beta chains from one sample, sequenced in a study of PD-1 blockade in classical Hodgkin lymphoma. TCRdb's table, derived via immunoSEQ multiplex PCR, lists solely in-frame clones and lacks some. The table lists tens of thousands of clones, 88% of them singletons. The source material was CD4+ T cells from blood. The receptors come from a human donor with classical Hodgkin lymphoma. CDR3s include the opening cysteine and the closing phenylalanine or tryptophan. A D gene is named only where the DNA matches it firmly. The listing skips clone size in some rows; elsewhere it reads once, few, many or a size class.

CDR3 protein: CASSYDRGLSYEQYF; CDR3 DNA: TGTGCCAGCAGTTACGACAGGGGTTTATCCTACGAGCAGTACTTC; V gene: TRBV6-6; clone size: -; D gene: TRBD1; J gene: TRBJ2-7
CDR3 protein: CASSILAGHYEQYF; CDR3 DNA: TGTGCCAGTAGTATCCTAGCGGGACACTACGAGCAGTACTTC; V gene: TRBV19; clone size: once; D gene: TRBD2; J gene: TRBJ2-7
CDR3 protein: CASRTGPQETQYF; CDR3 DNA: TGTGCCAGCAGAACGGGACCACAAGAGACCCAGTACTTC; V gene: TRBV28; clone size: -; D gene: -; J gene: TRBJ2-5
CDR3 protein: CASSLDQGNTIYF; CDR3 DNA: TGTGCCAGCAGTTTGGACCAAGGAAACACCATATATTTT; V gene: TRBV6-1; clone size: -; D gene: -; J gene: TRBJ1-3
CDR3 protein: CATSSRTGRYEQYF; CDR3 DNA: TGTGCCACCAGCTCTCGGACAGGGAGATACGAGCAGTACTTC; V gene: TRBV15; clone size: -; D gene: TRBD1; J gene: TRBJ2-7
CDR3 protein: CASSLRRGDTQYF; CDR3 DNA: TGTGCCAGCAGCCTGCGCCGCGGGGATACGCAGTATTTT; V gene: TRBV7-2; clone size: once; D gene: -; J gene: TRBJ2-3
CDR3 protein: CATGQDQGNQETQYF; CDR3 DNA: TGTGCCACAGGCCAGGACCAGGGGAACCAAGAGACCCAGTACTTC; V gene: TRBV6-1; clone size: -; D gene: -; J gene: TRBJ2-5
CDR3 protein: CASSAGTLGNQPQHF; CDR3 DNA: TGTGCCAGCAGCGCCGGGACTCTTGGCAATCAGCCCCAGCATTTT; V gene: TRBV9; clone size: -; D gene: -; J gene: TRBJ1-5
CDR3 protein: CASSEELGTSLGEQYF; CDR3 DNA: TGTGCCAGCAGTGAGGAATTGGGTACCTCCCTGGGCGAGCAGTACTTC; V gene: TRBV2; clone size: -; D gene: -; J gene: TRBJ2-7
CDR3 protein: CASSLLGGNEQFF; CDR3 DNA: TGTGCCAGCAGCCTGTTAGGGGGGAATGAGCAGTTCTTC; V gene: TRBV7-3; clone size: -; D gene: -; J gene: TRBJ2-1
CDR3 protein: CASGEVSRGETQYF; CDR3 DNA: TGTGCCAGCGGGGAAGTTTCTCGGGGAGAGACCCAGTACTTC; V gene: TRBV6-5; clone size: once; D gene: -; J gene: TRBJ2-5
CDR3 protein: CASSLLMSGSSYNEQFF; CDR3 DNA: TGTGCCAGCAGTTTATTAATGAGCGGGAGCTCCTACAATGAGCAGTTCTTC; V gene: TRBV27; clone size: -; D gene: TRBD2; J gene: TRBJ2-1
CDR3 protein: CASTLGQGGWGYTF; CDR3 DNA: TGTGCCAGCACCTTAGGACAGGGCGGCTGGGGCTACACCTTC; V gene: TRBV2; clone size: -; D gene: TRBD1; J gene: TRBJ1-2
CDR3 protein: CASSHRQGRMNYGYTF; CDR3 DNA: TGTGCCAGCAGCCACCGACAGGGGCGAATGAACTATGGCTACACCTTC; V gene: TRBV4-2; clone size: -; D gene: TRBD1; J gene: TRBJ1-2
CDR3 protein: CASSPSSSTDTQYF; CDR3 DNA: TGTGCCAGCTCACCGTCCTCTAGCACAGATACGCAGTATTTT; V gene: TRBV18; clone size: -; D gene: -; J gene: TRBJ2-3
CDR3 protein: CASSSRDSNQPQHF; CDR3 DNA: TGTGCCAGCAGCTCGAGGGACAGCAATCAGCCCCAGCATTTT; V gene: TRBV5-4; clone size: -; D gene: -; J gene: TRBJ1-5
CDR3 protein: CASSEGLTGKYKEFF; CDR3 DNA: TGTGCCAGCAGTGAAGGGTTAACAGGAAAATACAAAGAGTTCTTC; V gene: TRBV6-1; clone size: -; D gene: -; J gene: TRBJ2-1